The 21 T cell receptor beta chains in this list originate from one sample, sequenced in a study of shared clonotypes between healthy human individuals. The protocol was immunoSEQ multiplex PCR, while the TCRdb copy is restricted to in-frame clones and leaves out a portion. The table has about a million clones, around 76% seen once. The sequenced sample was memory CD4+ T cells sorted from blood. Subset reported: CD45RA-negative fraction. The source of these receptors is a man between 18 and 29 years old in good health.

A remark on this clone: A much larger clone differs by one base, so this may be a read error. Within the sample, other DNA sequences also encode this same CDR3. The chain joins TRBV2 to TRBJ2-2; TRBD2 aligns across 9 bases. This CDR3 has 15 amino acids. Germline loops: CDR1 SNHLY, CDR2 FYNNEI. Germline trimming cut 6 bases from V and 0 bases from J; bases unmatched to any gene: 2. CDR3 nucleotides: TGTGCCAGCAGGGCTAGCGGGGCGAACACCGGGGAGCTGTTTTTT. Its translation: CASRASGANTGELFF.

V gene TRBV6-6 combines with J gene TRBJ1-2; no reliable D call. V lost 5 bases and J lost 4, with 8 bases in between. The CDR3 totals 12 residues. The germline gives CDR1 MNHNY, CDR2 SVGAGI (reference sequence). Here the CDR3 reads CASSRTGYGYTF. As DNA, the CDR3 is TGTGCCAGCAGTCGAACCGGCTATGGCTACACCTTC.

This clone has just a few counts. The chain carries TRBV5-4 and TRBJ1-2; 9 bases agree with TRBD1. Unmatched junction bases numbered 5, after V lost 4 bases and J lost 7 bases. CDR3 length equals 13 residues. Germline V gene lookup returns CDR1 SGHNT and CDR2 YYREEE (reference sequence). For the CDR3, the DNA is TGTGCCAGCAGCGGGGGGACAGGGATTGGCTACACCTTC. Its translation is CASSGGTGIGYTF.

The rearrangement uses TRBV7-2 and TRBJ2-1; possible D gene TRBD2, 5 bases. This CDR3 region has 14 residues. Germline CDR1 SGHTA, CDR2 FQGNSA. Trimming stripped 7 bases from V and 4 bases from J, with 14 bases between. In DNA form, the CDR3 reads TGTGCCAGCACGCTAGCCAACCAGTACAATGAGCAGTTCTTC. Protein sequence: CASTLANQYNEQFF. The full variable domain, completed using reference TRBV7-2 and TRBJ2-1, is GAGVSQSPSNKVTEKGKDVELRCDPISGHTALYWYRQSLGQGLEFLIYFQGNSAPDKSGLPSDRFSAERTGGSVSTLTIQRTQQEDSAVYLCASTLANQYNEQFFGPGTRLTVL.

V usage is TRBV7-2 and J usage is TRBJ1-6; tentatively, D is TRBD1 (6 bases). The CDR3 spans 17 residues. CDR1 SGHTA and CDR2 FQGNSA come from the germline V gene. The V gene lost 1 base and the J gene lost 2 bases, with 12 bases spanning the gap. The DNA of the CDR3 is TGTGCCAGCAGCTTAGGCGGGGGGCGCACCTATAATTCACCCCTCCACTTT. Translation gives CASSLGGGRTYNSPLHF.

This clone was seen a few times. The V and J genes are TRBV6-1 and TRBJ1-1; D is uncertain. From germline, CDR1 is MNHNS and CDR2 SASEGT. V dropped 6 bases and J dropped 0 bases, with 11 bases sitting between them. The CDR3 contains 14 residues. The chain's CDR3 is CASSPWALNTEAFF. The CDR3 DNA reads as TGTGCCAGCAGCCCATGGGCCCTGAACACTGAAGCTTTCTTT.

This clone was counted a few times. The chain uses TRBV7-3 and TRBJ1-6; the D gene is possibly TRBD1 (6 bases). Looked up from germline, CDR1 is SGHTA and CDR2 is FQGTGA. This CDR3 region has 13 residues. V was clipped by 5 bases and J by 10 bases, with 12 bases between them. The CDR3 DNA sequence: TGTGCCAGCAGCGTACACAGGGACTCACCCCTCCACTTT. This sequence encodes CASSVHRDSPLHF.

The CDR3 DNA sequence: TGTGCCAGCAAAAACGGGGAATTGGGTTATGAAAAACTGTTTTTT. As protein: CASKNGELGYEKLFF. J is TRBJ1-4 and V is TRBV2; no definite D call. V was shortened by 7 bases and J by 6 bases, with 18 bases between the two germline ends. Germline CDR1 is SNHLY and CDR2 is FYNNEI. This CDR3 spans 15 amino acids.

The chain couples TRBV7-3 to TRBJ1-6; D is ambiguous. Between the trimmed V and J ends, which lost 5 bases and 7 bases, there was a span of 3 bases. In germline, CDR1 is SGHTA, CDR2 FQGTGA. CDR3 length: 11 residues. The CDR3 region is CASSPNSPLHF. The CDR3 DNA follows: TGTGCCAGCAGCCCGAATTCACCCCTCCACTTT.

The gene calls are TRBV29-1 and TRBJ2-1; D unclear. Trimming shortened V by 6 bases and J by 8 bases, and 20 bases separated the two germline ends. The CDR3 contains 14 residues. The germline V gene has CDR1 SQVTM and CDR2 ANQGSEA. The CDR3 region has the DNA TGCAGCGTGGCCCCGGCCCCCGAAGGCGATGAGCAGTTCTTC. Protein product: CSVAPAPEGDEQFF.

This clone was seen only a few times. The chain combines TRBV6-5 with TRBJ1-2; D gene unclear. This CDR3 comprises 14 residues. V gave up 2 bases and J gave up 0 bases, with 7 bases separating them. Germline lookup yields CDR1 MNHEY and CDR2 SVGAGI. CDR3 coding DNA: TGTGCCAGCAGTTACGCGGGGACTAACTATGGCTACACCTTC. Its protein product is CASSYAGTNYGYTF.

This rearrangement joins TRBV6-6 to TRBJ2-7; 10 bases are shared with TRBD2. V gave up 6 bases and J gave up 1 base; unmatched junction bases: 6. The CDR3 consists of 15 residues. Germline lookup yields CDR1 MNHNY and CDR2 SVGAGI (reference sequence). CDR3 DNA sequence: TGTGCCAGCAGAGGAGCGGGAGGGCCATCCTACGAGCAGTACTTC. Protein product: CASRGAGGPSYEQYF.

V and J are TRBV10-2 and TRBJ2-5; the D gene is possibly TRBD1 (5 bases). Trimming shortened V by 2 bases and J by 5 bases, and 9 bases separated the two germline ends. There are 13 residues in the CDR3. Per germline, CDR1 WSHSY and CDR2 SAAADI. CDR3 in DNA: TGCGCCAGCAGTGAGCAGGGCCAGGAGACCCAGTACTTC. As protein: CASSEQGQETQYF.

The CDR3 bases are TGTGCCACCTCGGAAGGCACAGATACGCAGTATTTT. Translated, it gives CATSEGTDTQYF. J is TRBJ2-3 and V is TRBV6-1; D is unresolved. Germline loops: CDR1 MNHNS, CDR2 SASEGT. Trimming left V 10 bases short and J 1 base short, with 9 bases between. The CDR3 length is 12 residues.

The chain couples TRBV14 to TRBJ2-3, with D perhaps assigned TRBD1 or TRBD2 (5 bases each). The CDR3 sequence is 14 residues long. Germline V gene data show CDR1 as SGHDN and CDR2 as FVKESK. V shed 4 bases and J shed 7 bases, with 15 bases lying between them. This CDR3 is CASSPGARGNTQYF. DNA of the CDR3: TGTGCCAGCAGCCCCGGCGCGAGGGGAAATACGCAGTATTTT.

This clone was picked up a small number of times. This chain joins TRBV5-1 and TRBJ2-7, with 7 bases aligning to TRBD1. Looked up from germline, CDR1 is SGHRS and CDR2 is YFSETQ. With 2 bases clipped from V and 1 base from J, the junction kept 3 bases outside the gene matches. The CDR3 length is 14 residues. The CDR3 reads CASSFEGQSYEQYF. Here the CDR3 DNA reads TGCGCCAGCAGCTTTGAGGGACAGTCCTACGAGCAGTACTTC.

This clone appeared once. The chain joins TRBV7-9 to TRBJ1-2; D possibly corresponds to TRBD1 (5 bases). Trimming stripped 6 bases from V and 7 bases from J, with 21 bases between. The CDR3 is 15 amino acids. CDR1 and CDR2 (germline): SEHNR, FQNEAQ (reference sequence). The CDR3 DNA is TGTGCCAGCAGGGGGAGGAAAGGGGCTTCGGGTGGCTACACCTTC. Translated: CASRGRKGASGGYTF.

In its sample, this clone was seen many times. This chain uses TRBV27 with TRBJ2-5; 10 bases match TRBD2. CDR1 is MNHEY and CDR2 is SMNVEV in the germline V gene (reference sequence). The CDR3 has 14 residues. Trimming cost V 7 bases and J 2 bases; bases outside gene matches: 4. In nucleotides, the CDR3 is TGTGCCAGCAAACTAGCGGGGCTACAAGAGACCCAGTACTTC. It encodes CASKLAGLQETQYF.

The chain employs TRBV28 and TRBJ2-7; 12 positions match TRBD1. The germline CDR1 and CDR2 sequences are MDHEN and SYDVKM. The CDR3 contains 16 residues. Trimming at V came to 5 bases and at J to 6 bases, leaving 11 bases not matched to a gene. The CDR3 here is CASSPPLGQGAGEQYF. In DNA form, the CDR3 reads TGTGCCAGCAGTCCTCCCTTGGGACAGGGGGCGGGCGAGCAGTACTTC.

This clone was counted at least ten times. The chain is built from TRBV10-3 and TRBJ2-3; D may be TRBD2 (6 bases). This CDR3 has 15 residues. Trimming removed 4 bases at V and 2 bases at J, with 13 bases between. Per the germline V gene, CDR1 is ENHRY and CDR2 is SYGVKD. The CDR3 DNA is TGTGCCATCAGTGGGGTAGCGGACTACACAGATACGCAGTATTTT. Translation: CAISGVADYTDTQYF.

The chain uses TRBV10-1 and TRBJ2-1; D perhaps matches TRBD2 (6 bases). Germline V gene data show CDR1 as WNHNN and CDR2 as SYGVQD (reference sequence). The CDR3 covers 13 residues. V was clipped by 8 bases and J by 6 bases, with 14 bases between them. This chain's CDR3 is CASQNGGSNEQFF. CDR3 DNA sequence: TGCGCCAGCCAAAACGGGGGAAGCAATGAGCAGTTCTTC.